The clone carrying this T cell receptor (beta chain) has at least ten counts. This sample was included in a study of glioma-infiltrating T cells. Germline V lookup: CDR1 KGHSH, CDR2 LQKENI. V lost 3 bases to trimming and J lost 4 bases; unmatched junction nucleotides: 8. There are 17 residues in the CDR3. TCR alpha and beta CDR3 regions were amplified from RNA using iRepertoire nested multiplex PCR. Input was about 100-450 ng of tissue mRNA or PBMC total RNA. TCRdb ran MiXCR on the multiplex PCR reads and lists one entry per CDR3 protein. In the table there are about 130,000 distinct CDR3 sequences, roughly 20% of which are singletons.

The genes are TRBV18 and TRBJ2-7, with 14 bases identical to TRBD2. Sequencing input: glioma tissue, nonneoplastic brain tissue, or PBMCs (not recorded which). The receptor's source is a human donor with low-grade glioma or glioblastoma, undergoing nonglioma brain surgery, or in good health (not recorded which). CDR3 nucleotides: TGTGCCAGCTCACCCTTTGGGACTAGCGGGAGAAGGTACGAGCAGTACTTC. Translation: CASSPFGTSGRRYEQYF.